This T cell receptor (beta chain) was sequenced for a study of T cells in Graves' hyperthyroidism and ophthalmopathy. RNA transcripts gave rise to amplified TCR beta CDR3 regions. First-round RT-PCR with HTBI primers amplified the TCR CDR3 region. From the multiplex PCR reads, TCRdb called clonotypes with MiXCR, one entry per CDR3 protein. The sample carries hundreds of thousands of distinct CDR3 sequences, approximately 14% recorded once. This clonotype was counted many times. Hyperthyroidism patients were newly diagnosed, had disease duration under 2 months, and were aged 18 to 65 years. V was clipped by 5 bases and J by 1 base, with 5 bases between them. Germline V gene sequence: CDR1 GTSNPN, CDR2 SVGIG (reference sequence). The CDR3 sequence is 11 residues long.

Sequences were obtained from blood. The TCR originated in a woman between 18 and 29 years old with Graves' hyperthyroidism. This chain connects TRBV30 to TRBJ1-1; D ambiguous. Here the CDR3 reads CAWDGNTEAFF. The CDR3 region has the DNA TGTGCCTGGGACGGGAACACTGAAGCTTTCTTT. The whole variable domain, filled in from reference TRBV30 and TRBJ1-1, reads SQTIHQWPATLVQPVGSPLSLECTVEGTSNPNLYWYRQAAGRGLQLLFYSVGIGQISSEVPQNLSASRPQDRQFILSSKKLLLSDSGFYLCAWDGNTEAFFGQGTRLTVV.